This TCR beta chain comes out of a study of cytomegalovirus exposure and HLA in healthy donors. Study-wide results and limits: In a later analysis, the majority of CMV-associated beta chains seemingly showed HLA restriction. Immune exposure information comprised only CMV serostatus.

Losses at the gene ends were 6 bases for V and 9 bases for J; bases not matched to a gene: 9. This CDR3 region has 14 residues. Germline V gene lookup returns CDR1 SNHLY and CDR2 FYNNEI. With 60 Vbeta and 13 Jbeta primers, the PCR was carried out. The protocol was immunoSEQ multiplex PCR, while the TCRdb copy is restricted to in-frame clones and leaves out a portion. Of 110,000 to 150,000 clones listed, about four fifths are singletons. Donors in the study were healthy people who gave bone marrow. This clone was counted a single time. Antigen specificity is unknown. The sequence was obtained from a female donor in good health and CMV-seronegative. This chain joins TRBV2 and TRBJ1-2, with TRBD1 identical over 11 bases. Sequencing was done on a sample of PBMCs. CDR3 DNA: TGTGCCAGCAGCCAATCCGGGACAGGGGGTCGCTACACCTTC. The encoded protein is CASSQSGTGGRYTF.